The rows below give T cell receptor beta chains drawn from one sample of a study of T cell responses to AZD1222 COVID-19 vaccine. Method: immunoSEQ multiplex PCR; TCRdb's copy keeps in-frame clones and lacks some. The sample includes 180,000 or so clones, around 94% of them seen just once. The sequences come from peripheral blood, collected on day 0 of AZD1222 vaccination. Receptor source: an adult in good health. The CDR3 runs from the conserved cysteine through the conserved F or W. Fields, in order: clone size, J gene, D gene, V gene, CDR3 DNA, CDR3 protein. The D gene is left open where the match is weak. Size is stated for part of the rows, as once, few or many counts, or as a class when the clone is expanded.

>-|TRBJ1-4|-|TRBV7-9
TGTGCCAGCAGCCGTTATCGGGATGAAAAACTGTTTTTT
CASSRYRDEKLFF
>-|TRBJ1-5|-|TRBV24-1
TGTGCCACCGCCGGTAGGGGTGGTCAGCCCCAGCATTTT
CATAGRGGQPQHF
>-|TRBJ2-2|TRBD1|TRBV10-2
TGCGCCATCATGGGACAGTCGGGCACCGGGGAGCTGTTTTTT
CAIMGQSGTGELFF
>once|TRBJ1-1|-|TRBV6-2/TRBV6-3
TGTGCCAGCAGTTGGTGGGCACCTGGAACTGAAGCTTTCTTT
CASSWWAPGTEAFF
>-|TRBJ1-2|-|TRBV5-5
TGTGCCAGCAGCTGGGGGGGCTCCGCTAACTATGGCTACACCTTC
CASSWGGSANYGYTF
>once|TRBJ2-3|TRBD2|TRBV18
TGTGCCAGCCGGCCGACTAGCGGGGGAAGCACAGATACGCAGTATTTT
CASRPTSGGSTDTQYF
>-|TRBJ1-2|-|TRBV6-1
TGTGCCAGCAGTGAAGCTGTCGTCTCTAACTATGGCTACACCTTC
CASSEAVVSNYGYTF
>-|TRBJ1-5|-|TRBV19
TGTGCCAGTAGAGGGATTCCCGCTGGCAATCAGCCCCAGCATTTT
CASRGIPAGNQPQHF
>-|TRBJ1-1|-|TRBV5-1
TGCGCCAGCAGCTTGGGACCGCAGGGAGGAGACACTGAAGCTTTCTTT
CASSLGPQGGDTEAFF
>-|TRBJ2-7|-|TRBV21-1
TGTGCCAGCAGCAAAGGTTGGCGGGAGGAGCAAGAGCAGTACTTC
CASSKGWREEQEQYF
>-|TRBJ2-7|-|TRBV5-1
TGCGCCAGCAGCTTGGCCGGGACCCTCGAGCAGTACTTC
CASSLAGTLEQYF
>-|TRBJ2-1|-|TRBV19
TGTGCCAGTAGTATCATCCGGACTAACAACAATGAGCAGTTCTTC
CASSIIRTNNNEQFF
>-|TRBJ1-3|-|TRBV25-1
TGTGCCAGCAGTACCGGAAACACCATATATTTT
CASSTGNTIYF
>few|TRBJ1-1|-|TRBV20-1
TGCAGTGCTAGTAACGGGGATAGGTACACTGAAGCTTTCTTT
CSASNGDRYTEAFF
>-|TRBJ1-1|-|TRBV29-1
TGCAGCGTTGAAGTAATCGGGGGGCGGAACACTGAAGCTTTCTTT
CSVEVIGGRNTEAFF
>-|TRBJ2-4|TRBD2|TRBV28
TGTGCCAGCAGGGGCGGGAGGAACATTCAGTACTTC
CASRGGRNIQYF
>-|TRBJ2-7|-|TRBV5-1
TGCGCCAGCAGCTACCCCGAATTTGAGAGGGCCTACACTTACGAGCAGTACTTC
CASSYPEFERAYTYEQYF
>-|TRBJ1-1|TRBD1|TRBV7-8
TGTGCCAGCAGCTTAGCCGGGACAGGGAACACTGAAGCTTTCTTT
CASSLAGTGNTEAFF
>-|TRBJ2-3|TRBD2|TRBV7-2
TGTGCCAGCAGCTCAAGACTAGCGGGAGGGACGGATACGCAGTATTTT
CASSSRLAGGTDTQYF
>-|TRBJ1-3|-|TRBV5-4
TGTGCCAGCAGCTTTGGAGGACAGCGCTTCTCTGGAAACACCATATATTTT
CASSFGGQRFSGNTIYF
>-|TRBJ2-2|-|TRBV30
TGTGCCTGGAGTCCCCAGGTAGCCGGGGAGCTGTTTTTT
CAWSPQVAGELFF